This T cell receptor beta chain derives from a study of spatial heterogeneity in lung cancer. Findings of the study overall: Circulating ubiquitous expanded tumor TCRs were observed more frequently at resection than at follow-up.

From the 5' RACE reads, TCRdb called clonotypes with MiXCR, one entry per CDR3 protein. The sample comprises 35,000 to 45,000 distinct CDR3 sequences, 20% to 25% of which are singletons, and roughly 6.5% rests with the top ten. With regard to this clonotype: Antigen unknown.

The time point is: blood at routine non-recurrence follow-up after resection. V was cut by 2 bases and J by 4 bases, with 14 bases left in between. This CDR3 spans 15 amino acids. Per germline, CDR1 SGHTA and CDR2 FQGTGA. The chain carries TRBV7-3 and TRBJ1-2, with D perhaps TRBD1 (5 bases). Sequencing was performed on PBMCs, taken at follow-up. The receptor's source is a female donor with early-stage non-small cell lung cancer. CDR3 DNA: TGTGCCAGCAGCTTAGGATTGGCAGGGCGCTATGGCTACACCTTC. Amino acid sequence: CASSLGLAGRYGYTF.